This T cell receptor beta chain was observed in a study of blood T cell repertoires in COVID-19. Study overall: COVID-19 samples from acute and convalescent phases originated in the United States, Italy and Spain. Sample material is recorded as cDNA or gDNA derived from T cells, B-cell-depleted T cells, or PBMCs.

Authors' processing steps: Estimates of nucleated cell counts were drawn from the amplification of reference gene primers. Method: immunoSEQ multiplex PCR; TCRdb's copy keeps in-frame clones and lacks some. The DNA was the basis for D and trimming; V, J and clone size are from that table. Of roughly 140,000 clones listed, around 81% are singletons. The CDR3 has 17 residues. V gave up 0 bases and J gave up 8 bases; unmatched junction bases: 10. The germline V gene encodes CDR1 MNHEY and CDR2 SVGEGT. The sequenced material came from peripheral blood. This sequence joins TRBV6-2 or TRBV6-3 and TRBJ1-6, with 7 bases fitting TRBD1. The sequence came from a man aged 55 to 69 with active or convalescent COVID-19. This CDR3 is CASSYSAGQTSDSPLHF. The CDR3 DNA follows: TGTGCCAGCAGTTACTCCGCGGGACAGACCTCGGATTCACCCCTCCACTTT.